This T cell receptor (beta chain) is from a study of OX40 agonist ivuxolimab in advanced cancers. Turning to the study itself: Each patient was given ivuxolimab into a vein every 2 weeks, at 0.01 to 10 mg/kg.

The protocol was immunoSEQ multiplex PCR, while the TCRdb copy is restricted to in-frame clones and leaves out a portion. The sample records approximately 70,000 clones, 70% to 90% being singletons. V shed 2 bases, J shed 7 bases, and the junction held 8 bases outside the gene matches. This CDR3 is 15 amino acids long. Germline lookup yields CDR1 MNHNY and CDR2 SVGAGI (reference sequence). This receptor was identified in an adult with an advanced solid tumor such as melanoma, head and neck, liver or kidney cancer. The input for sequencing was CD4+ or CD8+ T cells sorted from blood, taken in a trial of the OX40 agonist ivuxolimab. The chain joins TRBV6-6 to TRBJ2-1, with TRBD2 matching 7 bases. The DNA for the CDR3 is TGTGCCAGCAGTTACGGGTTAGCGGGTTGGAATGAGCAGTTCTTC. It specifies CASSYGLAGWNEQFF.